This is a list of T cell receptor beta chains from one sample in a study of T cells after posttransplantation cyclophosphamide. Assay: immunoSEQ multiplex PCR; the TCRdb copy retains only in-frame clones and omits some. This table holds roughly 13,000 clones, 76% found once. What was sequenced was memory CD4+ T cells sorted from PBMCs. The receptors were gathered from a man aged 50-60 years. The conserved cysteine and the conserved F or W are not part of the CDR3 here.

v_call | cdr3_length | cdr3_aa
TRBV6-5 | 11 | ASSYQASETQY
TRBV4-1 | 15 | ASSQAYRAKGNQPQH
TRBV6-1 | 13 | ASSENRGQGKGYT
TRBV18 | 11 | ASSGGINQPQH
TRBV5-1 | 11 | ASSLAPSAEAF
TRBV30 | 12 | AWSIAGPNSPLH
TRBV5-1 | 12 | ASSLAQQNSEQY
TRBV9 | 12 | ASSARTGLTEAF
TRBV6-1 | 13 | ASSGTGTGIHEQY
TRBV7-8 | 11 | ASISGITGELF
TRBV7-6 | 11 | ASSSLSGNTIY
TRBV19 | 11 | ASSMDRDYGYT
TRBV27 | 13 | ASSLSRVLNQPQH
TRBV5-4 | 14 | ASSQDSLSSYNEQF
TRBV6-5 | 11 | ASSLTGAYEQY
TRBV6-1 | 12 | ASSEKGRVGELF
TRBV6-1 | 11 | ASIPDRGDEAF
TRBV6-1 | 12 | ASSGGTGEETQY
TRBV4-1 | 13 | ASSQGLQRHEKLF
TRBV15 | 14 | ATSSSRGRYGVTQY
TRBV5-6 | 11 | ASSPSWSGSVY
TRBV6-5 | 12 | ASSYAQGYQPQH
TRBV4-1 | 10 | ASSQVAGPLH
TRBV4-1 | 11 | ASSKSEGTEAF
TRBV6-1 | 16 | ASSELRDSRVRNTEAF
TRBV5-7 | 14 | ASSWAGGQLCYGYT
TRBV5-1 | 14 | ASSLVGGQSSYEQY
TRBV5-1 | 13 | ASSRSGGSNQPQH
TRBV5-1 | 13 | ASRSLSGSTGELF
TRBV7-9 | 12 | ASSSERVYNEQF
TRBV18 | 15 | ASSPLPSGSGYNEQF
TRBV2 | 16 | ASSYPGGTGGLHTEAF
TRBV4-1 | 14 | ASAAGMWGGGHEQF
TRBV5-6 | 10 | ASQSGRQPQH
TRBV27 | 10 | ATSTGFNEQY
TRBV18 | 12 | ASSRVPGNEKLF
TRBV30 | 14 | AWSITPLSSGNTIY
TRBV28 | 11 | ASRVTNTGELF
TRBV7-9 | 14 | ASSPGKGSYNSPLH
TRBV11-3 | 13 | ASSVQGKGSYEQY
TRBV5-4 | 13 | ASSLGGQGVPQQY
TRBV4-1 | 13 | ASSPRQGSNYGYT
TRBV7-6 | 14 | ASSLAGGGGHNEQF
TRBV4-1 | 15 | ASSQRDSRFMNTEAF
TRBV11-1 | 12 | ASSYDSHNTEAF
TRBV13 | 13 | ASSPTRGIGYEQY